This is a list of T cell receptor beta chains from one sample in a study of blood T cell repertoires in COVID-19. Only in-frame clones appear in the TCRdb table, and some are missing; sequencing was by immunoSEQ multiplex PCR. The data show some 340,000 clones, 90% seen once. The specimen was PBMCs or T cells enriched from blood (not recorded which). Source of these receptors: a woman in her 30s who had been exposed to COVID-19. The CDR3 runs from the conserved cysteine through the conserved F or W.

CDR3: CASSYSGTGTEAFF; V: TRBV6-5; J: TRBJ1-1
CDR3: CASSSGTGTDTQYF; V: TRBV5-1; J: TRBJ2-3
CDR3: CASRPRSSGANVLTF; V: TRBV5-6; J: TRBJ2-6
CDR3: CASTAGTGDYEQYF; V: TRBV7-6; J: TRBJ2-7
CDR3: CASRRGQTNQETQYF; V: TRBV5-5; J: TRBJ2-5
CDR3: CASSQDSTGSQPQHF; V: TRBV4-1; J: TRBJ1-5
CDR3: CASSLGPAGGAYGYTF; V: TRBV28; J: TRBJ1-2
CDR3: CASSLYAGDTDTQYF; V: TRBV5-1; J: TRBJ2-3
CDR3: CASSLGTSDMETQYF; V: TRBV7-6; J: TRBJ2-5
CDR3: CATSGGQGHYEQYF; V: TRBV15; J: TRBJ2-7
CDR3: CASSVGVGGRLTEAFF; V: TRBV9; J: TRBJ1-1
CDR3: CASSLRDRGKETQYF; V: TRBV5-1; J: TRBJ2-5
CDR3: CASSFLGVGRAYNEQFF; V: TRBV7-9; J: TRBJ2-1
CDR3: CASSDSAGGSYNEQFF; V: TRBV7-6; J: TRBJ2-1
CDR3: CATSDPSRGGGNQPQHF; V: TRBV24-1; J: TRBJ1-5
CDR3: CASSLAGPGELFF; V: TRBV18; J: TRBJ2-2
CDR3: CAWSGTLYGYTF; V: TRBV30; J: TRBJ1-2
CDR3: CASSPTHSALTYEQYF; V: TRBV18; J: TRBJ2-7
CDR3: CASSVVTARGADTQYF; V: TRBV9; J: TRBJ2-3
CDR3: CASSQESMRAEAFF; V: TRBV4-3; J: TRBJ1-1
CDR3: CASSPPRQEDYGYTF; V: TRBV4-1; J: TRBJ1-2
CDR3: CASSLTPWDRGLGAETQYF; V: TRBV5-1; J: TRBJ2-5
CDR3: CSARRSEQYF; V: TRBV20-1; J: TRBJ2-7
CDR3: CASSALLEQYF; V: TRBV25-1; J: TRBJ2-7
CDR3: CASSVDGTPNTEAFF; V: TRBV9; J: TRBJ1-1
CDR3: CASSQVGQGFTEAFF; V: TRBV4-2; J: TRBJ1-1
CDR3: CASSLTGGNQPQHF; V: TRBV11-2; J: TRBJ1-5
CDR3: CAWSRDTGYTF; V: TRBV30; J: TRBJ1-2
CDR3: CSVEDPSADGSEAFF; V: TRBV29-1; J: TRBJ1-1
CDR3: CASREEGGAREQYF; V: TRBV2; J: TRBJ2-7
CDR3: CASSPRRLAGMDTQYF; V: TRBV18; J: TRBJ2-3
CDR3: CASSGQGLGNSPLHF; V: TRBV5-1; J: TRBJ1-6
CDR3: CASSLVAGGGAYEQYF; V: TRBV7-2; J: TRBJ2-7
CDR3: CASSLAYRLYGYTF; V: TRBV5-1; J: TRBJ1-2
CDR3: CASSRRNLRLFF; V: TRBV3-1/TRBV3-2; J: TRBJ1-4
CDR3: CASSLAAAGTGELFF; V: TRBV5-1; J: TRBJ2-2
CDR3: CASSPRRGALIGRNEQFF; V: TRBV18; J: TRBJ2-1
CDR3: CASSPGAGNTIYF; V: TRBV12-3/TRBV12-4; J: TRBJ1-3
CDR3: CASSSLGQLGPHGYTF; V: TRBV19; J: TRBJ1-2
CDR3: CASRRLAGGRETQYF; V: TRBV27; J: TRBJ2-5
CDR3: CASSKVQGTYEQYF; V: TRBV21-1; J: TRBJ2-7
CDR3: CASSLDPGVAYEQYF; V: TRBV11-2; J: TRBJ2-7
CDR3: CAWGRNTEAFF; V: TRBV30; J: TRBJ1-1
CDR3: CASSLRSSGVGDTQYF; V: TRBV5-5; J: TRBJ2-3
CDR3: CASSLRLNYGYTF; V: TRBV12-3/TRBV12-4; J: TRBJ1-2
CDR3: CATSRGGMNTEAFF; V: TRBV24-1; J: TRBJ1-1
CDR3: CASSQVSRTMGSPLHF; V: TRBV3-1/TRBV3-2; J: TRBJ1-6
CDR3: CASTEWLANYGYTF; V: TRBV11-3; J: TRBJ1-2
CDR3: CASSRDTSYNEQFF; V: TRBV4-1; J: TRBJ2-1
CDR3: CASSWEMAQYF; V: TRBV12-3/TRBV12-4; J: TRBJ2-3
CDR3: CASSEQGNTEAFF; V: TRBV2; J: TRBJ1-1
CDR3: CASSLARGWETQYF; V: TRBV5-1; J: TRBJ2-5
CDR3: CASSIAGGFEQYF; V: TRBV12-3/TRBV12-4; J: TRBJ2-7
CDR3: CASSLGQGNSPLHF; V: TRBV5-1; J: TRBJ1-6
CDR3: CASSKGASGRYGELFF; V: TRBV7-8; J: TRBJ2-2
CDR3: CASSNDRDWNTEAFF; V: TRBV7-8; J: TRBJ1-1
CDR3: CASGLEGAGTGELFF; V: TRBV12-5; J: TRBJ2-2
CDR3: CASTYPGGGRSFF; V: TRBV28; J: TRBJ1-1